The rows below give T cell receptor beta chains drawn from one sample of a study of neurological immune-mediated disorders. Each CDR3 protein gets one entry after TCRdb re-called the 5' RACE reads with MiXCR. The profile covers 67,000 or so distinct CDR3 sequences, with 12% to 15% appearing a single time and around 4.3% taken by the ten largest. Material: PBMCs. The source is a female donor with HTLV-1-associated myelopathy (HAM/TSP). The conserved cysteine and the conserved F or W are not part of the CDR3 here. A D gene is named only where the DNA matches it firmly. Some rows mark clone size as missing; the rest say once, few, many or name a class of expanded clone.

TRBV4-1	many	TRBJ2-1	TRBD2	17	ASSQDGRGSSRAYNEQF
TRBV20-1	many	TRBJ1-1	-	12	SARPSDSYTEAF
TRBV6-6	once	TRBJ2-3	-	13	ASSPKPGLKATQY
TRBV5-6	many	TRBJ2-7	-	10	ASSSLSYEQY
TRBV5-1	many	TRBJ1-2	TRBD1	11	ASSPGQLYGYT
TRBV12-3/TRBV12-4	many	TRBJ2-7	TRBD1	11	ASSSDRDYEQY
TRBV29-1	many	TRBJ1-2	-	10	SVTTANYGYT
TRBV29-1	many	TRBJ2-7	-	8	SVIFYEQY
TRBV6-5	many	TRBJ1-1	-	9	ASIRSTEAF
TRBV5-1	many	TRBJ2-2	-	14	ASSLEGGPNAGELF
TRBV28	-	TRBJ2-2	-	13	ARSLGGCLTGELF
TRBV5-1	many	TRBJ1-5	-	12	ASSQDSSNQPQH
TRBV11-2	many	TRBJ2-5	TRBD2	15	ASSLGLAGTMGETQY
TRBV10-2	-	TRBJ2-3	TRBD2	13	ASSPSGGVVDTQY
TRBV27	-	TRBJ2-1	TRBD2	12	ASEKAGGYNEQF
TRBV15	many	TRBJ2-1	-	17	ATSSRPGGLTDAYNEQF
TRBV18	many	TRBJ2-5	-	11	ASSPPGQETQY
TRBV20-1	many	TRBJ2-7	-	9	SADSRREQY
TRBV20-1	-	TRBJ2-3	TRBD1	12	SEQGQGATDTQY
TRBV5-1	-	TRBJ2-1	TRBD2	14	ASSLAERGGINEQF
TRBV29-1	many	TRBJ2-1	TRBD1	11	SVEQGVGNEQF
TRBV7-9	-	TRBJ2-5	TRBD1	14	ASSLNLQTGLETQY
TRBV5-1	many	TRBJ1-6	-	11	ASSLVPNSPLH
TRBV10-3	many	TRBJ1-6	-	12	AISQGSYNSPLH
TRBV5-1	many	TRBJ1-1	-	13	ASSLVSGVYTEAF
TRBV12-3/TRBV12-4	many	TRBJ2-7	TRBD1	12	ATRTGPFSYEQY
TRBV5-1	many	TRBJ1-1	-	12	ASSLNAENTEAF
TRBV11-2	many	TRBJ1-1	-	12	ASSPSRGGTEAF
TRBV5-5	many	TRBJ2-7	TRBD1	12	ASSAGDSTYEQY
TRBV6-5	-	TRBJ2-3	TRBD1	16	ASRYRGVDLSPTDTQY
TRBV12-3/TRBV12-4	many	TRBJ2-1	-	12	ASSLARALNEQF
TRBV5-1	many	TRBJ2-1	-	12	ASSFYGGRGEQF
TRBV7-2	many	TRBJ2-3	TRBD2	13	ASSWAGGWGDTQY
TRBV20-1	many	TRBJ1-6	TRBD1	13	SARVGTAYNSPLH
TRBV4-2	many	TRBJ2-1	-	16	ASSQGPQILSSYNEQF
TRBV6-6	-	TRBJ2-3	-	12	ASKSAGRAHTQY
TRBV5-1	many	TRBJ1-1	TRBD1	12	ASSPGQGVTEAF
TRBV20-1	many	TRBJ1-5	TRBD1	12	SARGTGGGQPQH
TRBV5-1	many	TRBJ2-3	TRBD2	14	ASSWTSGGHPDTQY
TRBV4-1	many	TRBJ2-3	TRBD2	13	ASSQVAGGRDTQY
TRBV10-1	many	TRBJ2-7	-	13	ASSPGRGPGYEQY
TRBV7-9	-	TRBJ2-3	TRBD2	18	ASSSGLAGGTRRSTDTQY
TRBV20-1	many	TRBJ1-6	-	10	SASRYDSPLH
TRBV5-1	few	TRBJ2-3	-	14	ASSLPSQASTDTQY
TRBV7-6	-	TRBJ2-3	-	12	ASSFWGYTYTQY
TRBV20-1	medium-sized	TRBJ2-3	TRBD2	13	SARQTSGDGDTQY
TRBV12-3/TRBV12-4	many	TRBJ2-5	TRBD1	13	ASSFGQGARETQY
TRBV28	many	TRBJ2-1	TRBD2	16	ASSSSGLAGGPDYEQF
TRBV5-1	-	TRBJ2-1	-	14	ASSLAGTGGGNEQF
TRBV5-1	many	TRBJ2-7	TRBD1	13	ASSLGDRRGDEQY
TRBV5-1	many	TRBJ2-7	-	14	ASSLGLLQGAYEQY
TRBV6-5	-	TRBJ2-1	-	14	ASSYHVPSSYNEQF
TRBV7-3	many	TRBJ2-7	-	13	ASSSQGGGTYEQY
TRBV7-9	many	TRBJ2-2	TRBD1	14	ASSSTGGQGAGELF
TRBV2	many	TRBJ1-6	TRBD1	15	ASSRDRPDLGNSPLH